What follows is one TCR beta chain and its context. Ten or more counts support this clonotype. No cognate antigen has been identified for it. Base qualities are missing; no much larger clone stands one base away. Preparation of the library involved multiplex PCR. Instrument on record: Illumina HiSeq 4000. TCR beta libraries were built with iRepertoire HTBI primers and Arm-PCR amplification of CDR3 regions. Before sequencing, the PCR products went through gel purification. The study's own analysis went as follows. Across samples, 55 to 80 TRBV and approximately 15 TRBJ segments were identified and used for gene usage analysis of CDR3 amino acid clonotypes. Filtered high-quality paired reads were merged into contigs using COPE and FqMerger. Contigs were aligned with BLAST to IMGT TRBV, TRBD and TRBJ reference genes, and CDR3 was defined per IMGT. Highly expanded clones were defined as clonotypes with a frequency above 0.1%. Repertoire diversity was measured by Shannon entropy, and V-J evenness by the Gini coefficient. Public clonotypes were defined as clonotypes shared by more than one individual. TCRdb applied fastp at Q25 and MiXCR to the public reads, then kept only in-frame beta chains. Each CDR3 protein gets just one entry, which takes the most common genes and DNA from the rows behind it. The V and J calls come from TCRdb's annotation, not from the publication. In all, the sample holds around 450,000 distinct CDR3 sequences, and approximately 16% of those were seen once. The ten most abundant clones make up approximately 7.6% of the sample.

The data were taken from a study of regulatory T cells in long-lasting Graves disease (dated by TCRdb to the early 2020s). About the full investigation: Patients with newly diagnosed Graves' disease had been on antithyroid drugs for under 3 months. Persistent Graves' disease patients were compared with newly diagnosed Graves' disease patients by peripheral blood TCR sequencing and RNA sequencing. The study took place in China and was registered as a clinical trial. A total of 33 samples underwent TCR sequencing: about 13 from persistent and approximately 20 from newly diagnosed Graves' disease patients. What the study reported, not specific to this receptor: Compared with newly diagnosed patients, patients with persistent Graves' disease had lower TCR Shannon entropy and fewer highly expanded clones, which suggests clonal expansion. The study examined only peripheral blood because the primary lesion, thyroid tissue, could not be accessed. As a limitation, the authors acknowledged that the small sample size may reduce accuracy. TRBV28, TRBJ1-2 and TRBJ2-5 were preferentially used in persistent disease, while TRBV20-1 and TRBJ2-1 were favored in newly diagnosed disease. More public clonotypes were shared among persistent patients (approximately 3,000) than among newly diagnosed patients (approximately 930). Sequencing and analysis were restricted to the TCR beta chain.

In the paper's terms, the time point label means: newly diagnosed GD, antithyroid drugs for less than 3 months. For both TCR sequencing and RNA sequencing, RNA was extracted from PBMCs using TRIzol. The diagnosis of Graves' disease was made according to American Thyroid Association guidelines. Patients for the study were recruited at an endocrinology department in Xi'an, China. Each patient gave 8.5 to 9.5 milliliters of peripheral blood, collected in an EDTA anticoagulant tube. Ficoll Paque Plus density gradient separation was used to isolate PBMCs, and no additional T cell sorting was done. An Agilent 2100 Bioanalyzer and agarose gel were used to check RNA quality, while a NanoDrop 2000 measured RNA concentration. Inclusive of the bounding cysteine and phenylalanine, the CDR3 is 13 residues long. The CDR3 DNA has 39 bases and is translated from base 1. V is pruned by 10 bases and J by 7 bases, leaving 10 bases of the junction without a gene match.

These data were also filed under a second study, of T cells in Graves' hyperthyroidism and ophthalmopathy. As the second study states: Stable Graves' hyperthyroidism was defined as the absence of progression to ophthalmopathy over 18 months of follow-up. Hyperthyroidism patients were newly diagnosed, with disease duration under 2 months, and aged 18 to 65 years. Patients with uncontrolled infections, other autoimmune diseases, pregnancy or lactation were excluded. Diagnoses were based on clinical symptoms, serum thyroxine and TRAb, thyroid ultrasound and orbital computed tomography. A first-round RT-PCR of the TCR CDR3 used the HTBI primer set with the Qiagen OneStep RT-PCR kit. Most expanded thyroid clonotypes (frequency above 0.001) were also detected in blood, a finding suggesting that blood repertoires may reflect thyroid immune responses. A model built on a 13 V-J signature distinguished ophthalmopathy from stable hyperthyroidism, reaching roughly 88% sensitivity and approximately 83% specificity in cross-validation and 80%/75% in testing. During validation, the model predicted progression to ophthalmopathy a median of approximately 6.5 months ahead of onset, with almost 71% sensitivity and roughly 75% specificity. A discovery cohort of around 98 patients, 43 with Graves' ophthalmopathy and roughly 59 with stable Graves' hyperthyroidism, was used to find distinguishing TCR V-J signatures. Prospective prediction of ophthalmopathy was tested in an independent validation cohort consisting of about 19 hyperthyroidism patients and 17 patients who later progressed to ophthalmopathy. The approximately 98 discovery patients were randomly divided into training and test sets at a 7:3 ratio. The study also compared thyroid tissue and blood T-cell repertoires from a handful of Graves' hyperthyroidism patients. Following sampling, methimazole starting at 30 mg daily was given to hyperthyroidism patients, and high-dose intravenous methylprednisolone was given to ophthalmopathy patients. A second multiplex PCR round built the libraries, followed by size selection and purification. Libraries were sequenced paired-end with 100 bp reads on an Illumina HiSeq2000. SOAPnuke was used to process the raw data, with reads discarded if the reads contained adapters or uncalled bases, had a mean Phred below 15, or lacked an exact constant-primer or identifier match. High-quality paired reads were merged using COPE v1.2.5, and each unique nucleotide sequence was defined as a clonotype. Clonotypes were aligned to IMGT TRBV, TRBD and TRBJ reference segments using MiTCR v1.1. The analysis included only V-J combinations with a frequency above 0.0001, which together covered 99% to 99.2% of the repertoires. A TCS score was defined as the ratio of F50 (clonal expansion) to E x V (chaos), with BLOSUM62-based TCRdist applied between CDR3 peptides within each V-J. Welch's t-statistics and random forest reduced roughly 540 V-J features to 13, which were used in a naive Bayes classifier (R e1071). Sample size was not statistically predetermined, and investigators were not blinded to group allocation. The paper describes TCR Vbeta CDR3 sequencing of 130 to 150 peripheral blood samples, made up of about 40 ophthalmopathy patients, around 78 hyperthyroidism patients and 17 progressor patients.

The sequences come from peripheral blood mononuclear cells (PBMCs), collected at new diagnosis, from a patient treated with antithyroid drugs. The receptor was derived from a middle-aged woman with Graves disease. Donor details come from another sample of the same person, matched by shared clones. The chain links TRBV12-3 or TRBV12-4 with TRBJ1-1; TRBD1 agrees with 9 junctional bases. The CDR3 in this case is CATHRDRVGEAFF. In nucleotide form, the sequence is TGTGCCACCCACCGGGACAGGGTGGGTGAAGCTTTCTTT.